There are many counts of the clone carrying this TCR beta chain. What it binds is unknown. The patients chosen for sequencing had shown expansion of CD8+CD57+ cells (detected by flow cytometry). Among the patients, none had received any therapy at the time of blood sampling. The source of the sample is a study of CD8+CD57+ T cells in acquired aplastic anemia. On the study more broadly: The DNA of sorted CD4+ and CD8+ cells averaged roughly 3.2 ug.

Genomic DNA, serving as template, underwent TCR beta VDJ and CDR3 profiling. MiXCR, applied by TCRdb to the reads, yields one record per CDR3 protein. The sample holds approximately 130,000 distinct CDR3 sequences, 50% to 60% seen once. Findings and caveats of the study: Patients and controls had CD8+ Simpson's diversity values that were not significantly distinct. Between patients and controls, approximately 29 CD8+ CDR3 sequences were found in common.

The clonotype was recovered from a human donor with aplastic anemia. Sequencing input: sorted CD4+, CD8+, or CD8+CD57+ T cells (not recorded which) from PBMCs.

CDR3: CASSYGPRNEQYF. CDR3 DNA sequence: TGCGCCAGCAGCTACGGACCCCGGAACGAGCAGTACTTC. This rearrangement joins TRBV5-1 to TRBJ2-7; unclear D gene. With 3 bases removed from V and 5 bases from J, the gap between germline ends came to 12 bases. The V gene's germline CDR1 is SGHRS and CDR2 YFSETQ. The CDR3 totals 13 residues.